This T cell receptor beta chain was sequenced in a study of blood T cell repertoires in COVID-19. Study summary: COVID-19 samples from acute and convalescent phases originated in the United States, Italy and Spain.

Authors' methods: Amplification with reference gene primers provided the estimates of nucleated cell counts. Some clones are missing from TCRdb's copy, which holds only in-frame ones; the method was immunoSEQ multiplex PCR. The DNA gave D and trimming, while V, J and clone size come from that table. The table records approximately 270,000 clones, approximately 83% of them present only once. The CDR3 covers 15 residues. From germline, CDR1 is SEHNR and CDR2 FQNEAQ (reference sequence). V was trimmed by 6 bases and J by 2 bases, leaving 11 bases between them. This clonotype originated in a woman in her forties or fifties who had recovered from COVID-19. This chain joins TRBV7-9 and TRBJ2-6, with D possibly matching TRBD1 (6 bases). The sample was PBMCs or T cells enriched from blood (not recorded which). CDR3 sequence: CASSLTGPGANVLTF. The CDR3, as DNA: TGTGCCAGCAGTCTGACAGGACCTGGGGCCAACGTCCTGACTTTC.